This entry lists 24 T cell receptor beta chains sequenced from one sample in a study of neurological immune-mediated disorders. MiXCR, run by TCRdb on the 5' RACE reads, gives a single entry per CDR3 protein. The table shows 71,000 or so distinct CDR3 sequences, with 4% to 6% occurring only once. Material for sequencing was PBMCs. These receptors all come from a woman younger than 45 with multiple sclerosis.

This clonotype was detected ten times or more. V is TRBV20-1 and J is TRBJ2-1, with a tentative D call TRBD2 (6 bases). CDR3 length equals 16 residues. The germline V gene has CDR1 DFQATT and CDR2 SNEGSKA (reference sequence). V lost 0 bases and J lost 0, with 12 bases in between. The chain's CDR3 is CSARDLTGASYNEQFF. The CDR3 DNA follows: TGCAGTGCTAGAGATCTAACGGGAGCCTCCTACAATGAGCAGTTCTTC.

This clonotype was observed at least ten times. The DNA of the CDR3 is TGCGCCAGCACAGGGGGTCATCAGCAAGAGACCCAGTACTTC. Amino acids: CASTGGHQQETQYF. The chain couples TRBV5-1 to TRBJ2-5; TRBD1 agrees at 7 bases. Germline-derived CDR1 and CDR2 are SGHRS and YFSETQ. The CDR3 sequence is 14 residues long. With V trimmed by 6 bases and J by 2 bases, 7 bases remained unmatched.

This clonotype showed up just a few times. This chain's CDR3 is CASKGPSYEQYV. DNA of the CDR3: TGTGCCAGCAAGGGTCCGTCCTACGAGCAGTACGTC. This chain links TRBV2 with TRBJ2-7; D unclear. V was cut by 7 bases and J by 1 base, with 8 bases left in between. This CDR3 region has 12 residues. Per the germline V gene, CDR1 is SNHLY and CDR2 is FYNNEI.

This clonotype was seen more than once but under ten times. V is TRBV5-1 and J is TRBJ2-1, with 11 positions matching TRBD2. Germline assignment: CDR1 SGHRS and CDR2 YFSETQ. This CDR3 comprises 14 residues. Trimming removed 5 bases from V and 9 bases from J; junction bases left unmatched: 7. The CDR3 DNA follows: TGCGCCAGCAGGTCCCCACTAGCGGGAGTTGAGCAGTTCTTC. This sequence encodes CASRSPLAGVEQFF.

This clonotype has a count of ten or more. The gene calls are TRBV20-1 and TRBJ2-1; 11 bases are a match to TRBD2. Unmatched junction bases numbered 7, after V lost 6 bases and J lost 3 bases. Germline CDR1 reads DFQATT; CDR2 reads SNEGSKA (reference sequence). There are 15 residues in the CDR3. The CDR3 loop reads CSATDGTSGYNEQFF. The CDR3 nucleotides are TGCAGTGCCACTGACGGGACTAGCGGCTACAATGAGCAGTTCTTC.

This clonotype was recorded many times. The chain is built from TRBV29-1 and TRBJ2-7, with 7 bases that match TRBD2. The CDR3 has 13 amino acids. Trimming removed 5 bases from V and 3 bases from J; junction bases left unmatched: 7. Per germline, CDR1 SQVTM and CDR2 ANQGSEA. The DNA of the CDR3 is TGCAGCGTTTCTGGCGGGAGAGGCTACGAGCAGTACTTC. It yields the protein CSVSGGRGYEQYF.

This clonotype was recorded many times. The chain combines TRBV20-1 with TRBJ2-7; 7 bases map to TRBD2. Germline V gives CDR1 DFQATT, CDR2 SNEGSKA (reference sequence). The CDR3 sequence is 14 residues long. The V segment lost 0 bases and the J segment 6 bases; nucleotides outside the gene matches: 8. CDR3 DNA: TGCAGTGCTAGAGAAGGTGGACTAGTAGTCGAGCAGTACTTC. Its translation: CSAREGGLVVEQYF.

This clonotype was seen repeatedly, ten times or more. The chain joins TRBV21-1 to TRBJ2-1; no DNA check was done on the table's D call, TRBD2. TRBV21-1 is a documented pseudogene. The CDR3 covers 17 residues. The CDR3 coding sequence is TGTGCCAGCTATTCTCCGGGACTAGCGGGAAGGTACAATGAGCAGTTCTTC. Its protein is CASYSPGLAGRYNEQFF.

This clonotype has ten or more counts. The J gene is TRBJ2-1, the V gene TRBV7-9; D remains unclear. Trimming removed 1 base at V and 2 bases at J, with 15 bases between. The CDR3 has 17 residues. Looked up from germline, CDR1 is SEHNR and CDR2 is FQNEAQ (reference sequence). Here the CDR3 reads CASSLGASSGPYNEQFF. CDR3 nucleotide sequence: TGTGCCAGCAGCTTAGGGGCCTCTAGTGGGCCCTACAATGAGCAGTTCTTC. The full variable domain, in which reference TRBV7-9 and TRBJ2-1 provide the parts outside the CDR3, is DTGVSQNPRHKITKRGQNVTFRCDPISEHNRLYWYRQTLGQGPEFLTYFQNEAQLEKSRLLSDRFSAERPKGSFSTLEIQRTEQGDSAMYLCASSLGASSGPYNEQFFGPGTRLTVL.

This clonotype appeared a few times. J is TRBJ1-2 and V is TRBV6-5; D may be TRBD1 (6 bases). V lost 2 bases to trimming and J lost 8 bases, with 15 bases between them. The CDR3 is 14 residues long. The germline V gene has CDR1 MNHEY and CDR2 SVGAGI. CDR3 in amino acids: CASSYDRTIGGYTF. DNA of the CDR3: TGTGCCAGCAGTTACGACAGGACTATAGGAGGCTACACCTTC.

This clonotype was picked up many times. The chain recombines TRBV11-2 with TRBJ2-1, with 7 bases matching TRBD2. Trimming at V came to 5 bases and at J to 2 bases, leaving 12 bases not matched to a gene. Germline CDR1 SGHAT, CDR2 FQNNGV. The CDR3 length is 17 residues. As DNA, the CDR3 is TGTGCCAGCAGCCTGCGACTAGCACCTAATACCTACAATGAGCAGTTCTTC. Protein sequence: CASSLRLAPNTYNEQFF.

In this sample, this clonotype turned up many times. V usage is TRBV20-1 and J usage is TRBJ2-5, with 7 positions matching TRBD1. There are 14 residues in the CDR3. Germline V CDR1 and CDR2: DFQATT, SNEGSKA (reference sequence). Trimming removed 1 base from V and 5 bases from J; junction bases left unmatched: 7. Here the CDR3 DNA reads TGCAGTGCTAGAGTCCCAGGGGGAGCGGAGACCCAGTACTTC. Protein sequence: CSARVPGGAETQYF.

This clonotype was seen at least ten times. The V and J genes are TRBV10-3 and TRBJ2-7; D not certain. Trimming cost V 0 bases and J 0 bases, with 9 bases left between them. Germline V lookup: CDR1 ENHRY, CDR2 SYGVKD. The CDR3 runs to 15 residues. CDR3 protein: CAISESGRTSYEQYF. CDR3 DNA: TGTGCCATCAGTGAGTCGGGCAGGACCTCCTACGAGCAGTACTTC.

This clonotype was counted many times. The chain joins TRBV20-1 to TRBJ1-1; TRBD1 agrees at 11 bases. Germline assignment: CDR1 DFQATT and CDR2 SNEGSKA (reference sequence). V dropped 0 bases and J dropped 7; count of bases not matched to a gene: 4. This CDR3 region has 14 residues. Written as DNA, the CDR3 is TGCAGTGCTAGAGATCTTGGGACAGGGGGTGAAGCTTTCTTT. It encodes CSARDLGTGGEAFF.

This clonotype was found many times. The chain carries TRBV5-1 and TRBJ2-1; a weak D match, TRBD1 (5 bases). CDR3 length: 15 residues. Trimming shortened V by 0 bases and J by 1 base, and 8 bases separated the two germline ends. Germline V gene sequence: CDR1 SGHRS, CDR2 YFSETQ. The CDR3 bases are TGCGCCAGCAGCTTGGAACAGGCTTCCTACAATGAGCAGTTCTTC. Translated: CASSLEQASYNEQFF.

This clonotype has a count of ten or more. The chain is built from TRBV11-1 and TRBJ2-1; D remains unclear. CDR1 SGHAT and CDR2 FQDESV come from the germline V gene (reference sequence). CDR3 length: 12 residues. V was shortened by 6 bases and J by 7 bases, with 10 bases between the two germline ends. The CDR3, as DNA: TGTGCCAGCAGTTACGAAGGTAATGAGCAGTTCTTC. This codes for CASSYEGNEQFF.

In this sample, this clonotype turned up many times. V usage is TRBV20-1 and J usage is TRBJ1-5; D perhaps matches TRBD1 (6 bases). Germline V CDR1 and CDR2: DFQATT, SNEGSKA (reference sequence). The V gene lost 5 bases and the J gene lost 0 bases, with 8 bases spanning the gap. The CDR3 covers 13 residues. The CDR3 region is CSAGQNSNQPQHF. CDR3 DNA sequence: TGCAGTGCTGGACAGAATAGCAATCAGCCCCAGCATTTT.

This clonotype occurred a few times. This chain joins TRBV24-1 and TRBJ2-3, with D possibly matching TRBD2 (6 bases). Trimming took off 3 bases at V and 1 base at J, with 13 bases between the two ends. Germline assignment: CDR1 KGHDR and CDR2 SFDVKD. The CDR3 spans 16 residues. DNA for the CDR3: TGTGCCACCAGTGATCTTAGCGGAGCCGGCACAGATACGCAGTATTTT. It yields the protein CATSDLSGAGTDTQYF.

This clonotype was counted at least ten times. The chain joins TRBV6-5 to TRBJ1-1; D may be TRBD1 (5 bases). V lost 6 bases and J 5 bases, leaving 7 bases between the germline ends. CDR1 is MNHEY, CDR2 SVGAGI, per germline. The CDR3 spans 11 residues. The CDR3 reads CASSAGTEAFF. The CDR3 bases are TGTGCCAGCAGCGCAGGGACTGAAGCTTTCTTT.

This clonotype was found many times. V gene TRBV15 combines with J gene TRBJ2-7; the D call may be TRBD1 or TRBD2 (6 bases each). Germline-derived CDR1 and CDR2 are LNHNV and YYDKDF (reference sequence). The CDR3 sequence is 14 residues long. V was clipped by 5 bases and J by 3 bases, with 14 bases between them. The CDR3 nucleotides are TGTGCCACCAGCCAGGAGGGGGACGTCTACGAGCAGTACTTC. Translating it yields CATSQEGDVYEQYF. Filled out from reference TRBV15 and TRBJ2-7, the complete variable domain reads DAMVIQNPRYQVTQFGKPVTLSCSQTLNHNVMYWYQQKSSQAPKLLFHYYDKDFNNEADTPDNFQSRRPNTSFCFLDIRSPGLGDTAMYLCATSQEGDVYEQYFGPGTRLTVT.

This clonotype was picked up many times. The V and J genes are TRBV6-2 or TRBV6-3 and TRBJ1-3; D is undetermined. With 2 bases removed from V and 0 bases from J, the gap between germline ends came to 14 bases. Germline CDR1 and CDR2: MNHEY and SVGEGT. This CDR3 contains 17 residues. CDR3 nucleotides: TGTGCCAGCAGTTACGATCTGGGGAGCGGCTCTGGAAACACCATATATTTT. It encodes CASSYDLGSGSGNTIYF.

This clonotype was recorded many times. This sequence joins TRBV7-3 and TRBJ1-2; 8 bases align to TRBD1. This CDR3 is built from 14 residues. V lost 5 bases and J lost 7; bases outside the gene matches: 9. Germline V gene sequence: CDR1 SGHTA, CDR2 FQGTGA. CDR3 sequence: CASSHSRGRSGYTF. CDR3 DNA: TGTGCCAGCAGCCACTCCAGGGGGCGGAGTGGCTACACCTTC.

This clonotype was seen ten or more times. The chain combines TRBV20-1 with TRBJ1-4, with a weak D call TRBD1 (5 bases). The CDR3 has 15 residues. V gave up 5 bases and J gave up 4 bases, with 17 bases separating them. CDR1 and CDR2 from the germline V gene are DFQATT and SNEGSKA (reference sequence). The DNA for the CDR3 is TGCAGTGCTCGGAGGGGCACGGACATTAATGAAAAACTGTTTTTT. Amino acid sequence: CSARRGTDINEKLFF.

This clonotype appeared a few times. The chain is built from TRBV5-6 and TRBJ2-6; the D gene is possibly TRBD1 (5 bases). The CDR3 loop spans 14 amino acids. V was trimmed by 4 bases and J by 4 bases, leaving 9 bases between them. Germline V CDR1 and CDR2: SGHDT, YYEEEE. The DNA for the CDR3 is TGTGCCAGCAGCCTCTGGACAGGGGCCAACGTCCTGACTTTC. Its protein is CASSLWTGANVLTF.